Below, one T cell receptor beta chain is given with its context. Sequenced by immunoSEQ multiplex PCR; TCRdb stores in-frame clones only, minus some. Of about 55,000 clones listed, 80% to 90% were seen once; the top ten hold 0.5% to 0.6%. The sample originates from a study of T cell changes during pregnancy in multiple sclerosis. V lost 4 bases, J lost 1 base, and 10 bases lay in between. Germline values: CDR1 SGHRS, CDR2 YFSETQ. The CDR3 totals 14 residues. The starting material was CD4+ T cells from peripheral blood mononuclear cells, obtained in the first trimester of pregnancy. The genes are TRBV5-1 and TRBJ2-3; D might be TRBD2 (6 bases). This sequence was found in a female donor with multiple sclerosis, enrolled in a pregnancy study. The CDR3 coding sequence is TGCGCCAGCAGCCGGGTAGCGGGCACAGATACGCAGTATTTT. As protein: CASSRVAGTDTQYF.